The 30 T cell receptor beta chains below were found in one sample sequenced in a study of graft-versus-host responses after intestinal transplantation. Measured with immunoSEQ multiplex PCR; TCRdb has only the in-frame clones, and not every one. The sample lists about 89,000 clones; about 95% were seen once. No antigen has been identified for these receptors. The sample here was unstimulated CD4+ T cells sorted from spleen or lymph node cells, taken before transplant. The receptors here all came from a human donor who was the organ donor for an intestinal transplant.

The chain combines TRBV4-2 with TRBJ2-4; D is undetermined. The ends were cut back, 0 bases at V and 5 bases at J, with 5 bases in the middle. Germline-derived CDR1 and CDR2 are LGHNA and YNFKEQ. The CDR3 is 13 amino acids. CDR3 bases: TGTGCCAGCAGCCAAGAGAACCAAAACATTCAGTACTTC. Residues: CASSQENQNIQYF.

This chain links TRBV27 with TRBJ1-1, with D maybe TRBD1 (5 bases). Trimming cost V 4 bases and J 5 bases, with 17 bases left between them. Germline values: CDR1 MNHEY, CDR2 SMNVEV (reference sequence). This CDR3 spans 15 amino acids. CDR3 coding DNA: TGTGCCAGCAGTTCCCGCCCGGGGGATTTGACTGAAGCTTTCTTT. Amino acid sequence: CASSSRPGDLTEAFF.

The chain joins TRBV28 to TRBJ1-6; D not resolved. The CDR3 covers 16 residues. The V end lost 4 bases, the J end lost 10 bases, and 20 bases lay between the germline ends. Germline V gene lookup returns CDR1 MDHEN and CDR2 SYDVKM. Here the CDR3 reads CASSSTPPPNLSPLHF. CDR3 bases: TGTGCCAGCAGTTCTACCCCGCCGCCCAATTTGTCACCCCTCCACTTT.

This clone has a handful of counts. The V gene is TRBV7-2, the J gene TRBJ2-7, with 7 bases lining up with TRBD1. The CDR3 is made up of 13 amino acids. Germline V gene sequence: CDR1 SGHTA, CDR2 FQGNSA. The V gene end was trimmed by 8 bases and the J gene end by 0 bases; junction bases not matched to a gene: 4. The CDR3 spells CASRDSVSYEQYF. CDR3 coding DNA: TGTGCCAGCCGGGACAGCGTCTCCTACGAGCAGTACTTC.

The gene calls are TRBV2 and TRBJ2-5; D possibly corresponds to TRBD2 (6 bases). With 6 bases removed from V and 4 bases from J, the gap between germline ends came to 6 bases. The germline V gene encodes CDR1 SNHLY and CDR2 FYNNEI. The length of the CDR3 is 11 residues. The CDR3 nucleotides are TGTGCCAGCAGGCGGGGAGAGACCCAGTACTTC. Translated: CASRRGETQYF.

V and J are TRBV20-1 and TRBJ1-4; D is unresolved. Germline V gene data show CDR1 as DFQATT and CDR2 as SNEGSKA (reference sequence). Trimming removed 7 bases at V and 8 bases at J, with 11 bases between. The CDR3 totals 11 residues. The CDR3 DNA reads TGCAGTGTATCCCTGAGGGAAAAACTGTTTTTT. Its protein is CSVSLREKLFF.

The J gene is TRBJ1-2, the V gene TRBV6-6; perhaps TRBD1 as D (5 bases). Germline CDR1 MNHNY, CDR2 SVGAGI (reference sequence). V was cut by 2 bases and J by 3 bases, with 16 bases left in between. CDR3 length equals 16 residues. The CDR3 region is CASSYPSKMGDYGYTF. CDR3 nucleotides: TGTGCCAGCAGTTACCCCTCGAAGATGGGGGACTATGGCTACACCTTC.

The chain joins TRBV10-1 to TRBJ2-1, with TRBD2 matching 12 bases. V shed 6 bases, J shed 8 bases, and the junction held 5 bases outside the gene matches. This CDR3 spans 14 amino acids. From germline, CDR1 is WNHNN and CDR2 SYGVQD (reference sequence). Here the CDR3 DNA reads TGCGCCAGCAGCGCTAGCGGGGGGGCCTATGAGCAGTTCTTC. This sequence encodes CASSASGGAYEQFF.

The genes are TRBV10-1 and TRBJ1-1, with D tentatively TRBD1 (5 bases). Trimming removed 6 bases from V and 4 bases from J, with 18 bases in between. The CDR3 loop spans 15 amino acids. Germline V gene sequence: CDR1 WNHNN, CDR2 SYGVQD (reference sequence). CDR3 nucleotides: TGCGCCAGCAGCCCCGGGGCTTCCCCCCCCACTGAAGCTTTCTTT. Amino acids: CASSPGASPPTEAFF.

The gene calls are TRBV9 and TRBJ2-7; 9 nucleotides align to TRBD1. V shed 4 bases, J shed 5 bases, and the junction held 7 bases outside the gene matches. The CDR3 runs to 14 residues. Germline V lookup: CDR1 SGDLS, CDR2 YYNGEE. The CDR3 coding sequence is TGTGCCAGCAGCACCGGACAGGGGAGCGACGAGCAGTACTTC. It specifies CASSTGQGSDEQYF.

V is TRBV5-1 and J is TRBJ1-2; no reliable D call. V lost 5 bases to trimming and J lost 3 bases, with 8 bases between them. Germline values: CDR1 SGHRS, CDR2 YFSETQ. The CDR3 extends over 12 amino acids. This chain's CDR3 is CASSFGDYGYTF. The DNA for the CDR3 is TGCGCCAGCAGTTTCGGGGACTATGGCTACACCTTC.

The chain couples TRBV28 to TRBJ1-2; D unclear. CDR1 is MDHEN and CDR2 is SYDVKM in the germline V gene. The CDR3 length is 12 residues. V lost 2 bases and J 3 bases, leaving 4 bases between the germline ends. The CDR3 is CASSLGDYGYTF. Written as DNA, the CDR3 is TGTGCCAGCAGTTTAGGGGACTATGGCTACACCTTC.

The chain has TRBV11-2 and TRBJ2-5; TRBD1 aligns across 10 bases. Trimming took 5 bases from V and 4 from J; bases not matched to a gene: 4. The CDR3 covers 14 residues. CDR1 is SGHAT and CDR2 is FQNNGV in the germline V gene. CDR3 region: CASSRTGGVETQYF. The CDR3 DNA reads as TGTGCCAGCAGCAGGACAGGGGGGGTAGAGACCCAGTACTTC.

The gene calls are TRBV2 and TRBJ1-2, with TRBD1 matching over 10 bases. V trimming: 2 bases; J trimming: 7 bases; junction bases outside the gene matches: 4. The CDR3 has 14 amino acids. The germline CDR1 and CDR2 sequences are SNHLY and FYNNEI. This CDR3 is CASSERDRGSGYTF. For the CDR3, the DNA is TGTGCCAGCAGTGAACGGGACAGGGGAAGTGGCTACACCTTC.

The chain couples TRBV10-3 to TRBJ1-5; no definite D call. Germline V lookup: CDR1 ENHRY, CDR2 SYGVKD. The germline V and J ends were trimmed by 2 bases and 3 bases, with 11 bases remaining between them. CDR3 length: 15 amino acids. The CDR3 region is CAISETDGDNQPQHF. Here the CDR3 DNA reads TGTGCCATCAGTGAGACGGACGGAGACAATCAGCCCCAGCATTTT.

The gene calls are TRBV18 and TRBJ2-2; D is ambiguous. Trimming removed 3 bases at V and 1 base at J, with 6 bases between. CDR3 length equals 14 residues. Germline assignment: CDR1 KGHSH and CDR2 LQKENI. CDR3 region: CASSPLRNTGELFF. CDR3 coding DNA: TGTGCCAGCTCACCTTTGAGGAACACCGGGGAGCTGTTTTTT.

CDR3 in amino acids: CASSPGDRGSGAEAFF. The CDR3 DNA is TGTGCCAGCAGTCCCGGGGACAGGGGTTCAGGGGCTGAAGCTTTCTTT. The V gene is TRBV28, the J gene TRBJ1-1; TRBD1 agrees at 10 bases. Germline CDR1 is MDHEN and CDR2 is SYDVKM. J was trimmed by 6 bases and V by 5 bases; bases with no gene match: 12. The CDR3 has 16 amino acids.

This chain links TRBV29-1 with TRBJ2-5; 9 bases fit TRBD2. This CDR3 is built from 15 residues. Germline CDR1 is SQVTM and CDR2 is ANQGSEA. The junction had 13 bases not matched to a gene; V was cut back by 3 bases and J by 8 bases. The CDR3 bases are TGCAGCGTTGATATGCTAGCGGGGACGGGGGAAACCCAGTACTTC. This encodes CSVDMLAGTGETQYF.

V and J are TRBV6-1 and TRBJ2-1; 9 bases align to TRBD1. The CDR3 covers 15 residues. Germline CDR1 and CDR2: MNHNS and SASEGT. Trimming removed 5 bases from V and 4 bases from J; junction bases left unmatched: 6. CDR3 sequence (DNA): TGTGCCAGCAGTAAGGGGGACAGGGTATACAATGAGCAGTTCTTC. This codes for CASSKGDRVYNEQFF.

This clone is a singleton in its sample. DNA of the CDR3: TGTGCCAGCAGTTTATCGGGACAGGGAAATTCACCCCTCCACTTT. Encoded protein: CASSLSGQGNSPLHF. The rearrangement joins TRBV27 to TRBJ1-6; 9 positions agree with TRBD1. V was pared by 0 bases and J by 7 bases, with 1 base of the junction left unmatched. CDR1 is MNHEY and CDR2 is SMNVEV in the germline V gene (reference sequence). The CDR3 has 15 residues.

The CDR3 DNA reads as TGTGCCAGCAGGCGGGGGGCCGGGAATGAGCAGTTCTTC. It specifies CASRRGAGNEQFF. V and J are TRBV27 and TRBJ2-1; TRBD2 matches at 8 bases. V shed 6 bases, J shed 7 bases, and the junction held 5 bases outside the gene matches. Germline V gene sequence: CDR1 MNHEY, CDR2 SMNVEV (reference sequence). This CDR3 region has 13 residues.

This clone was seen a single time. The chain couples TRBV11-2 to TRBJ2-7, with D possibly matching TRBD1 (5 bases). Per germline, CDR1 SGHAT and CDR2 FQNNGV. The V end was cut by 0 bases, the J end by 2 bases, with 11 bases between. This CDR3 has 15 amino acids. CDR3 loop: CASSLDQGAPYEQYF. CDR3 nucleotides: TGTGCCAGCAGCTTAGATCAAGGGGCCCCCTACGAGCAGTACTTC.

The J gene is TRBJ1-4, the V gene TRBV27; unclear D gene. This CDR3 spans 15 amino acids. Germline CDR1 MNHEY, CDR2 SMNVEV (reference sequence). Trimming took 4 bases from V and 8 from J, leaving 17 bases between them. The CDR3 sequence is CASSYLDSGREKLFF. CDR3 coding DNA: TGTGCCAGCAGTTACTTGGACTCCGGAAGGGAAAAACTGTTTTTT.

Here the CDR3 reads CASSLALAGGLANEQFF. DNA of the CDR3: TGTGCCAGCAGCTTGGCCCTAGCGGGGGGCCTTGCAAATGAGCAGTTCTTC. The chain combines TRBV5-5 with TRBJ2-1; 11 bases are a match to TRBD2. Germline V gene lookup returns CDR1 SGHKS and CDR2 YYEKEE (reference sequence). This CDR3 contains 17 residues. V trimming: 0 bases; J trimming: 7 bases; junction bases outside the gene matches: 9.

The chain's CDR3 is CASRLGDRHNQPQHF. The CDR3 DNA sequence: TGTGCCAGCAGATTAGGGGACAGGCACAATCAGCCCCAGCATTTT. J is TRBJ1-5 and V is TRBV5-5; the match to TRBD1 covers 8 bases. Germline-derived CDR1 and CDR2 are SGHKS and YYEKEE (reference sequence). J lost 3 bases, V lost 5 bases, and 7 bases had no gene match. The CDR3 totals 15 residues.

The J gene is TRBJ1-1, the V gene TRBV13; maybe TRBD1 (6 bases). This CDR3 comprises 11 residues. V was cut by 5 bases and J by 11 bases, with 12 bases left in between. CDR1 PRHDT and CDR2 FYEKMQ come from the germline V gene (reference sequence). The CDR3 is CASSAGHRAFF. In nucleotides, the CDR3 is TGTGCCAGCAGCGCGGGACATAGGGCTTTCTTT.

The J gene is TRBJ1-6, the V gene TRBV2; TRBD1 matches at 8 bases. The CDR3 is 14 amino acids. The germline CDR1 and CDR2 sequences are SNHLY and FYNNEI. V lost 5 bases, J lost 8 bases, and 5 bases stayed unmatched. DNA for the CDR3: TGTGCCAGCAGTCCGGACAGGGAGGATTCACCCCTCCACTTT. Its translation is CASSPDREDSPLHF.

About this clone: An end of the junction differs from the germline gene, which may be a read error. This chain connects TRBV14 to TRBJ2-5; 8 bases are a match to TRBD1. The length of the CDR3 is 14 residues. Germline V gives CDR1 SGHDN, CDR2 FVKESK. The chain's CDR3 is CASSQVIGTGSFDF. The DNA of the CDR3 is TGTGCCAGCAGCCAAGTCATAGGGACAGGTTCTTTTGACTTC.

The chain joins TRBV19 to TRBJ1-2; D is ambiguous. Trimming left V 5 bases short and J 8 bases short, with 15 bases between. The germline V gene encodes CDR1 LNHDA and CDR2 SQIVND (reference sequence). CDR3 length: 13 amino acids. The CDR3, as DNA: TGTGCCAGTAGTGCCCAGAATTCGGGAGGCTACACCTTC. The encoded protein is CASSAQNSGGYTF.

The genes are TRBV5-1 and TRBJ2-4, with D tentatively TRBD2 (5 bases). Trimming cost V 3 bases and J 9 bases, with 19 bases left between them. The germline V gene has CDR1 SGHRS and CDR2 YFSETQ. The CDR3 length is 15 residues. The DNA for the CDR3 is TGCGCCAGCAGCTCCGAGCAACTAGGTCTCGGCATTCAGTACTTC. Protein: CASSSEQLGLGIQYF.